Following are 6 T cell receptor beta chains from one sample sequenced in a study of Graves' ophthalmopathy and Graves' hyperthyroidism. Researchers took RNA transcripts and amplified TCR beta CDR3 regions from them. The library came from an HTBI-primed first-round RT-PCR and a second-round multiplex PCR. TCRdb ran MiXCR on the multiplex PCR reads and lists one entry per CDR3 protein. The table lists a few hundred thousand distinct CDR3 sequences, roughly 15% of them singletons. Source material: peripheral blood. The receptor set was obtained from an adult woman with stable Graves' hyperthyroidism.

In this sample, this clonotype turned up many times. This chain uses TRBV27 with TRBJ2-7; TRBD2 agrees at 12 bases. Germline CDR1 MNHEY, CDR2 SMNVEV (reference sequence). J lost 6 bases, V lost 3 bases, and 6 bases had no gene match. The CDR3 runs to 15 residues. Here the CDR3 DNA reads TGTGCCAGCAGTTTTCTAGCGGGAGGGCCAGGCGAGCAGTACTTC. It translates to CASSFLAGGPGEQYF.

This clonotype occurred many times. The V call is TRBV28, the J call TRBJ2-5; D call uncertain. The CDR3 consists of 13 residues. The V and J ends lost 3 bases and 9 bases respectively, with 14 bases between them. Per the germline V gene, CDR1 is MDHEN and CDR2 is SYDVKM. CDR3: CASSFSGRAAQYF. DNA for the CDR3: TGTGCCAGCAGTTTCTCGGGCCGAGCCGCCCAGTACTTC.

This clonotype was seen ten or more times. J is TRBJ1-5 and V is TRBV7-8, with a weak D call TRBD1 (6 bases). Trimming pared 4 bases from V and 0 bases from J, leaving 16 bases between. Germline loops: CDR1 SGHVS, CDR2 FQNEAQ. This CDR3 contains 17 residues. In DNA, the CDR3 is TGTGCCAGCAGCTCCGCCGGGACACCCTTTAGCAATCAGCCCCAGCATTTT. Translating it yields CASSSAGTPFSNQPQHF.

This chain joins TRBV5-1 and TRBJ1-5; D perhaps matches TRBD1 (5 bases). Deletions cut 0 bases from V and 5 bases from J, with 15 bases between. Germline lookup yields CDR1 SGHRS and CDR2 YFSETQ. The CDR3 contains 16 residues. CDR3 loop: CASSLAGAGAHQPQHF. CDR3 DNA: TGCGCCAGCAGCTTGGCCGGGGCTGGGGCCCATCAGCCCCAGCATTTT. The variable domain in full, completed from reference TRBV5-1 and TRBJ1-5, reads KAGVTQTPRYLIKTRGQQVTLSCSPISGHRSVSWYQQTPGQGLQFLFEYFSETQRNKGNFPGRFSGRQFSNSRSEMNVSTLELGDSALYLCASSLAGAGAHQPQHFGDGTRLSIL.

This clonotype occurred many times. V is TRBV20-1 and J is TRBJ2-5, with D possibly TRBD2 on 7 matching bases. Trimming removed 6 bases at V and 5 bases at J, with 22 bases between. This CDR3 has 15 amino acids. Per the germline V gene, CDR1 is DFQATT and CDR2 is SNEGSKA (reference sequence). DNA for the CDR3: TGCAGTGCCGAAGGGGGGGGGAGGAGAGGGGAGACCCAGTACTTC. Residues: CSAEGGGRRGETQYF.

This clonotype was found many times. The chain links TRBV4-1 to TRBJ2-2, with D perhaps being TRBD1 or TRBD2 (5 bases each). This CDR3 has 16 amino acids. With 3 bases removed from V and 2 bases from J, the gap between germline ends came to 13 bases. Germline V lookup: CDR1 MGHRA, CDR2 YSYEKL. In nucleotides, the CDR3 is TGCGCCAGCAGCCACACCGGGACCCAAAACACCGGGGAGCTGTTTTTT. The encoded protein is CASSHTGTQNTGELFF.